Listed below are T cell receptor beta chains from one sample, sequenced in a study of T cells in Graves' hyperthyroidism and ophthalmopathy. TCRdb used MiXCR to reprocess the multiplex PCR reads, holding one entry per CDR3 protein. The sample has around 760,000 distinct CDR3 sequences, over 35% seen once. The sequenced material came from blood. These receptors were obtained from a woman aged 40-49 years with Graves' hyperthyroidism. The CDR3 runs from the conserved cysteine through the conserved F or W. The order of the fields is J gene, V gene, clone size, CDR3 protein. Clone size, where shown, is once, few, many, or a class for clones that have expanded.

J gene: TRBJ2-7; V gene: TRBV24-1; clone size: NA; CDR3 protein: CASNRVGSAYEQYF
J gene: TRBJ1-2; V gene: TRBV5-8; clone size: few; CDR3 protein: CASSLSLAGVNYGYTF
J gene: TRBJ2-5; V gene: TRBV7-2; clone size: NA; CDR3 protein: CASSLGPGGDQETQYF
J gene: TRBJ2-7; V gene: TRBV29-1; clone size: many; CDR3 protein: CSVGTGGSYEQYF
J gene: TRBJ1-2; V gene: TRBV12-3/TRBV12-4; clone size: NA; CDR3 protein: CASNYREERNGYTF
J gene: TRBJ2-7; V gene: TRBV11-2; clone size: many; CDR3 protein: CASSLGGGQDEQYF
J gene: TRBJ2-2; V gene: TRBV5-1; clone size: NA; CDR3 protein: CASSSWTRSSSTVELFF
J gene: TRBJ2-7; V gene: TRBV2; clone size: NA; CDR3 protein: CASEGRYEQYF
J gene: TRBJ1-2; V gene: TRBV7-8; clone size: many; CDR3 protein: CASSLGEAGGYGYTF
J gene: TRBJ1-2; V gene: TRBV6-6; clone size: NA; CDR3 protein: CASVQGFSNYGYTF
J gene: TRBJ1-1; V gene: TRBV7-3; clone size: NA; CDR3 protein: CASSLAGTDEALF
J gene: TRBJ1-1; V gene: TRBV29-1; clone size: NA; CDR3 protein: CSVGGGFTEAFF
J gene: TRBJ2-2; V gene: TRBV29-1; clone size: many; CDR3 protein: CSGSTRAATGELFF